The subject of this entry is one TCR beta chain. Its target antigen remains unknown. Qualities for individual bases were not recorded, and no much larger clone is one base off. The data originate from a study of PD-1 blockade in classical Hodgkin lymphoma (dated by TCRdb to the early 2020s). General notes on the study: Nivolumab dosing was 3 mg/kg intravenously every 2 weeks, continuing until either disease progression or unacceptable toxicity. A peripheral blood immune signature of response to PD-1 blockade in classical Hodgkin lymphoma was defined using TCR beta sequencing and CyTOF.

General findings and caveats noted by the study authors: Baseline TCR diversity was reported as lower in newly diagnosed patients than in healthy donors, and lower still in relapsed/refractory patients. Only a single clinical trial cohort was studied, and what caused the repertoire differences, possibly disease activity or prior therapy, remained undefined. Baseline diversity similar to that of newly diagnosed patients was observed in trial patients achieving complete response, whereas significantly lower diversity was observed in partial responders and progressors. Diversity was lower in patients who began nivolumab less than 1 year after ASCT, so these patients were left out of later analyses to avoid confounding by immune reconstitution. CD4+ but not CD8+ TCR diversity rose significantly by C4D1 (p=0.0027 vs p=0.16), most apparent in complete responders (p=0.02).

Genomic DNA was extracted with the Qiagen DNeasy kit from unsorted PBMCs and from negatively selected CD4+ and CD8+ fractions. TCR beta CDR3 regions were amplified by immunoSEQ multiplex PCR using primers annealing to V and J segments. A synthetic immune receptor repertoire was used to minimize amplification bias, and remaining bias was computationally removed after sequencing. From the authors' description of their analysis: Custom Python scripts were used to quantify repertoire diversity as the Shannon entropy index. The unsorted, CD4+ and CD8+ repertoires were each analyzed separately, with the exception of combined analyses, where CD4+ and CD8+ sequences were merged in silico. Clonal expansion was defined as at least a 2-fold frequency increase after treatment relative to C1D1, with a pseudocount of 0.5 for undetected baseline clones. Singleton clones were defined as clones with 0 or 1 copy at C1D1, and non-singleton clones were defined as clones with 2 or more copies. Clones expanded in unsorted samples were labelled as CD4+, CD8+ or unknown by matching protein sequences in sorted samples from the same patient. Wilcoxon tests on paired samples were used to test changes in diversity from C1D1 to C4D1. TCRdb took over this immuneACCESS table, retaining in-frame rearrangements with V and J assigned. Such tables are incomplete; in checked studies, under half of the missing clones stem from an unresolved V gene, and the remainder is unexplained. V, J and clone size are those of that table, while D and trimming were read from the DNA. The sample profile shows 24,000 or so clones; approximately 70% of them were found once. The ten largest clones add up to approximately 3.6% of the sample.

The time point label on this specimen signifies: cycle 1 day 1 (C1D1), immediately before nivolumab initiation. Relapse after autologous stem cell transplantation had occurred in all trial patients, and cohorts A, B and C were distinguished by prior brentuximab vedotin exposure. A total of roughly 57 patients with relapsed/refractory classical Hodgkin lymphoma made up the trial cohort, and each patient's best overall response was complete response, partial response or progressive disease. In the multi-cohort phase II CheckMate 205 trial, trial patients received single-agent nivolumab. An independent review committee assessed best overall response using the 2007 International Working Group response criteria. PBMCs from the trial were collected at three points: immediately before nivolumab initiation (C1D1), and during therapy at cycle 2 day 1 and cycle 4 day 1. Peripheral blood was collected in 8 mL Vacutainer Cell Preparation Tubes, from which PBMCs were isolated by centrifugation and then cryopreserved.

Trimming costs V 7 bases and J 1 base, and their ends lie 14 bases apart. The germline V gene provides CDR1 SGHTA and CDR2 FQGNSA. From the cysteine up to the phenylalanine, the CDR3 has a length of 15 residues. The sequence is cut down to CDR3 DNA, 45 bases in frame from base 1. This TCR came from a human donor with classical Hodgkin lymphoma. This material consisted of peripheral blood mononuclear cells (PBMCs), taken at baseline. The receptor chain draws on TRBV7-2 and TRBJ2-1; the D gene is perhaps TRBD1, from 6 matching bases. The CDR3 sequence is CASILQGRSYNEQFF. In nucleotide form, the sequence is TGTGCCAGCATCCTACAGGGTAGGTCCTACAATGAGCAGTTCTTC.